The 32 T cell receptor beta chains below all came from one sample that was sequenced in a study of vaccination and CD4 T cells after COVID-19. Treatment reported: approximately nine-day PBMC culture with coronavirus spike peptide pools or control peptides (ViraFEST assay). Their antigen targets remain unknown. The Oncomine TCR Beta short-read assay was what sequenced the DNA obtained from cultured CD4+ T cells. TCRdb called the PCR reads again in MiXCR, with one record for every CDR3 protein. In the table there are just over 15,000 distinct CDR3 sequences, roughly 52% of which are singletons. The source material was CD4+ T cells from blood, cultured in vitro, sampled before SARS-CoV-2 vaccination. The origin of the receptors is a human donor who had recovered from COVID-19.

This clonotype has only a few counts. This chain uses TRBV28 with TRBJ1-3; TRBD1 matches at 9 bases. Germline-derived CDR1 and CDR2 are MDHEN and SYDVKM. The CDR3 extends over 17 amino acids. With V trimmed by 5 bases and J by 0 bases, 8 bases remained unmatched. The CDR3 spells CASSRPGQGHSGNTIYF. The DNA of the CDR3 is TGTGCCAGCAGTAGACCGGGACAGGGACACTCTGGAAACACCATATATTTT.

The chain joins TRBV6-2 or TRBV6-3 to TRBJ2-7; D is ambiguous. V was pared by 6 bases and J by 0 bases, with 6 bases between. The CDR3 extends over 12 amino acids. In germline, CDR1 is MNHEY, CDR2 SVGEGT. The CDR3 loop is CASSSDSYEQYF. CDR3 nucleotides: TGTGCCAGCAGCTCCGACTCCTACGAGCAGTACTTC.

The gene calls are TRBV20-1 and TRBJ2-7, with D perhaps matching TRBD2 (6 bases). In germline, CDR1 is DFQATT, CDR2 SNEGSKA (reference sequence). Deletions cut 5 bases from V and 3 bases from J, with 14 bases between. The CDR3 totals 13 residues. The CDR3 loop reads CSARPTGVYEQYF. In DNA, the CDR3 is TGCAGTGCTCGTCCCACGGGGGTCTACGAGCAGTACTTC.

The rearrangement uses TRBV28 and TRBJ2-5, with 8 bases aligning to TRBD1. Germline CDR1 is MDHEN and CDR2 is SYDVKM. V lost 6 bases to trimming and J lost 5 bases; unmatched junction nucleotides: 2. This CDR3 comprises 12 residues. The CDR3 is CASSQGAETQYF. The CDR3 nucleotides read TGTGCCAGCAGCCAGGGGGCGGAGACCCAGTACTTC.

CDR3 sequence reads: CASSYRTLGSETQYF. CDR3 bases: TGTGCCAGCAGCTACCGGACCCTTGGGTCAGAGACCCAGTACTTC. The chain carries TRBV7-2 and TRBJ2-5; no clear D gene. The CDR3 sequence is 15 residues long. V was clipped by 4 bases and J by 4 bases, with 16 bases between them. CDR1 and CDR2 from the germline V gene are SGHTA and FQGNSA. The variable domain in full, with the rest retrieved from reference TRBV7-2 and TRBJ2-5, is GAGVSQSPSNKVTEKGKDVELRCDPISGHTALYWYRQSLGQGLEFLIYFQGNSAPDKSGLPSDRFSAERTGGSVSTLTIQRTQQEDSAVYLCASSYRTLGSETQYFGPGTRLLVL.

The chain is built from TRBV24-1 and TRBJ2-5; D possibly corresponds to TRBD1 (8 bases). Germline V gene lookup returns CDR1 KGHDR and CDR2 SFDVKD. The CDR3 spans 16 residues. V was cut by 6 bases and J by 2 bases, with 18 bases left in between. CDR3 sequence reads: CATSLGGDRLQETQYF. In DNA, the CDR3 is TGTGCCACCAGTTTGGGAGGGGACAGGCTTCAAGAGACCCAGTACTTC.

The V and J genes are TRBV2 and TRBJ2-6, with TRBD1 matching 9 bases. Germline-derived CDR1 and CDR2 are SNHLY and FYNNEI. The CDR3 runs 18 residues. Germline trimming cut 4 bases from V and 3 bases from J; bases unmatched to any gene: 10. For the CDR3, the DNA is TGTGCCAGCAGTGGAGCCGGGACAGGGAGAGTTGGGGCCAACGTCCTGACTTTC. It codes for CASSGAGTGRVGANVLTF.

The sample holds one count of this clonotype. This chain connects TRBV6-4 to TRBJ2-1; 9 bases align to TRBD2. This CDR3 has 15 residues. In germline, CDR1 is MRHNA, CDR2 SNTAGT. J was trimmed by 7 bases and V by 1 base; bases with no gene match: 5. The CDR3 bases are TGTGCCAGCAGTGACTTGGCGGGAGGGAGGAATGAGCAGTTCTTC. Protein: CASSDLAGGRNEQFF.

This chain's CDR3 is CASSLLGRVAFF. CDR3 in DNA: TGTGCCAGCAGTTTATTGGGACGGGTGGCTTTCTTT. The chain is built from TRBV28 and TRBJ1-1, with D maybe TRBD1 (5 bases). This CDR3 region has 12 residues. The germline V gene encodes CDR1 MDHEN and CDR2 SYDVKM. V dropped 1 base and J dropped 11 bases, with 11 bases sitting between them. The entire variable domain, with the rest obtained from reference TRBV28 and TRBJ1-1, is as follows: DVKVTQSSRYLVKRTGEKVFLECVQDMDHENMFWYRQDPGLGLRLIYFSYDVKMKEKGDIPEGYSVSREKKERFSLILESASTNQTSMYLCASSLLGRVAFFGQGTRLTVV.

The chain combines TRBV19 with TRBJ2-3; no reliable D call. From germline, CDR1 is LNHDA and CDR2 SQIVND (reference sequence). V lost 3 bases to trimming and J lost 3 bases, with 10 bases between them. CDR3 size: 14 residues. CDR3 in amino acids: CASSISRVTDTQYF. As DNA, the CDR3 is TGTGCCAGTAGTATTTCTAGGGTTACAGATACGCAGTATTTT.

J is TRBJ2-4 and V is TRBV28; unclear D gene. The CDR3 spans 12 residues. Trimming cost V 7 bases and J 0 bases, with 4 bases left between them. Germline CDR1 is MDHEN and CDR2 is SYDVKM. This CDR3 reads CASNRAKNIQYF. The DNA of the CDR3 is TGTGCCAGCAACAGAGCCAAAAACATTCAGTACTTC.

The chain joins TRBV10-3 to TRBJ2-2, with unresolved D. The CDR3 has 14 residues. Germline V gene data show CDR1 as ENHRY and CDR2 as SYGVKD. V was clipped by 4 bases and J by 0 bases, with 6 bases between them. The CDR3 coding sequence is TGTGCCATCAGTGGCGGATCGAACACCGGGGAGCTGTTTTTT. Protein: CAISGGSNTGELFF.

The chain joins TRBV5-4 to TRBJ2-1; D perhaps matches TRBD2 (6 bases). CDR1 is SGHNT and CDR2 is YYREEE in the germline V gene (reference sequence). The CDR3 consists of 15 residues. V was clipped by 2 bases and J by 6 bases, with 15 bases between them. CDR3 coding DNA: TGTGCCAGCAGCTTTAAAATAGCGGAGGCCAATGAGCAGTTCTTC. Amino acid sequence: CASSFKIAEANEQFF.

The rearrangement joins TRBV19 to TRBJ2-7; the D gene could be TRBD1 or TRBD2 (5 bases each). Trimming removed 5 bases from V and 2 bases from J, with 16 bases in between. In germline, CDR1 is LNHDA, CDR2 SQIVND (reference sequence). The CDR3 length is 15 residues. The CDR3 is CASSPRERTPYEQYF. CDR3 sequence (DNA): TGTGCCAGTAGTCCCCGCGAGCGGACACCCTACGAGCAGTACTTC. The full variable domain, completed using reference TRBV19 and TRBJ2-7, is DGGITQSPKYLFRKEGQNVTLSCEQNLNHDAMYWYRQDPGQGLRLIYYSQIVNDFQKGDIAEGYSVSREKKESFPLTVTSAQKNPTAFYLCASSPRERTPYEQYFGPGTRLTVT.

This clonotype came up a few times. The chain's CDR3 is CASSPRQPNYGYTF. In DNA, the CDR3 is TGTGCCAGCAGTCCACGACAGCCTAACTATGGCTACACCTTC. The V gene is TRBV2, the J gene TRBJ1-2; weak D call: TRBD1 (5 bases). Germline V gives CDR1 SNHLY, CDR2 FYNNEI. The CDR3 is 14 residues long. Trimming left V 5 bases short and J 0 bases short, with 10 bases between.

This clonotype appeared a few times. The genes are TRBV6-5 and TRBJ1-5, with TRBD1 matching over 12 bases. CDR1 is MNHEY, CDR2 SVGAGI, per germline. V shed 3 bases and J 10 bases; nucleotides not matched to a gene: 10. This CDR3 contains 16 residues. The CDR3 DNA is TGTGCCAGCAGTTATCCCTTGGGGACAGGGGGCGAACCCCAGCATTTT. As protein: CASSYPLGTGGEPQHF.

This clonotype was counted only a few times. The CDR3 DNA reads as TGTGCCAGCAGAGGGCAGGGGGCAAAAACGCAGTATTTT. Protein: CASRGQGAKTQYF. The V gene is TRBV2, the J gene TRBJ2-3; TRBD1 matches at 8 bases. From germline, CDR1 is SNHLY and CDR2 FYNNEI. The V segment lost 6 bases and the J segment 9 bases; nucleotides outside the gene matches: 8. The CDR3 runs 13 residues.

This clonotype was detected once. The rearrangement uses TRBV25-1 and TRBJ2-5; D perhaps matches TRBD2 (6 bases). The CDR3 totals 14 residues. CDR1 MGHDK and CDR2 SYGVNS come from the germline V gene. Trimming stripped 3 bases from V and 2 bases from J, with 10 bases between. CDR3 DNA sequence: TGTGCCAGCAGTGACGAGGGAGGACAAGAGACCCAGTACTTC. It specifies CASSDEGGQETQYF.

This clonotype was seen once. The chain links TRBV11-3 to TRBJ2-7; no definite D call. The CDR3 extends over 13 amino acids. Germline V gene data show CDR1 as SGHNT and CDR2 as YENEEA. V was trimmed by 1 base and J by 6 bases, leaving 10 bases between them. The CDR3 DNA is TGTGCCAGCAGCTTAGGGTTAGCCGGCGAGCAGTACTTC. This codes for CASSLGLAGEQYF.

The table lists this clonotype with a few counts. The chain joins TRBV23-1 to TRBJ2-7; no reliable D call. TRBV23-1 is filed as an ORF, its function uncertain. CDR3 length: 12 amino acids. Trimming cost V 3 bases and J 0 bases, with 3 bases left between them. CDR3 coding DNA: TGCGCCAGCAGTCACGTCTCCTACGAGCAGTACTTC. Protein: CASSHVSYEQYF.

Only one count was recorded for this clonotype. V and J are TRBV7-2 and TRBJ1-2, with TRBD1 matching over 9 bases. The junction had 8 bases not matched to a gene; V was cut back by 1 base and J by 8 bases. CDR1 and CDR2 (germline): SGHTA, FQGNSA. CDR3 length: 15 amino acids. The CDR3 is CASSLGGETGGGYTF. The CDR3, as DNA: TGTGCCAGCAGCTTAGGCGGCGAGACAGGGGGAGGCTACACCTTC.

This chain links TRBV28 with TRBJ2-1; D is unresolved. CDR3 length equals 13 residues. Germline assignment: CDR1 MDHEN and CDR2 SYDVKM. Trimming stripped 2 bases from V and 10 bases from J, with 12 bases between. The CDR3: CASSLLSPREQFF. Here the CDR3 DNA reads TGTGCCAGCAGTTTACTATCGCCCAGGGAGCAGTTCTTC. Using reference TRBV28 and TRBJ2-1 for the parts outside the CDR3, the full variable domain is DVKVTQSSRYLVKRTGEKVFLECVQDMDHENMFWYRQDPGLGLRLIYFSYDVKMKEKGDIPEGYSVSREKKERFSLILESASTNQTSMYLCASSLLSPREQFFGPGTRLTVL.

The rearrangement joins TRBV24-1 to TRBJ2-7, with 12 nucleotides matching TRBD2. The CDR3 length is 16 residues. The V and J ends lost 4 bases and 7 bases, in that order; junction bases with no gene match: 10. Germline values: CDR1 KGHDR, CDR2 SFDVKD. The CDR3 spells CATSDSSGRALEEQYF. The DNA for the CDR3 is TGTGCCACCAGTGACTCTAGCGGGAGGGCCCTGGAAGAGCAGTACTTC.

J is TRBJ2-2 and V is TRBV10-3; TRBD2 matches 10 bases. V was clipped by 7 bases and J by 2 bases; unmatched bases: 7. CDR1 is ENHRY, CDR2 SYGVKD, per germline. The CDR3 sequence is 16 residues long. The CDR3 reads CAIKSGRGSNTGELFF. The CDR3 DNA sequence: TGTGCCATCAAGAGCGGGAGGGGCTCAAACACCGGGGAGCTGTTTTTT.

This clonotype was seen just once. The rearrangement uses TRBV30 and TRBJ1-1; D possibly corresponds to TRBD1 (6 bases). V gave up 3 bases and J gave up 5 bases, with 16 bases separating them. Germline-derived CDR1 and CDR2 are GTSNPN and SVGIG (reference sequence). The CDR3 covers 14 residues. CDR3 in DNA: TGTGCCTGGAGCGGGGGACACGCCTCGACTGAAGCTTTCTTT. Translating gives CAWSGGHASTEAFF.

This clonotype was detected a few times. The chain joins TRBV3-1 to TRBJ1-3; D ambiguous. Trimming took 0 bases from V and 4 from J, leaving 4 bases between them. Per the germline V gene, CDR1 is LGHDT and CDR2 is YNNKEL (reference sequence). The CDR3 extends over 13 amino acids. CDR3 protein: CASSQDGGNTIYF. CDR3 nucleotides: TGTGCCAGCAGCCAAGATGGGGGAAACACCATATATTTT. Combining the CDR3 with reference TRBV3-1 and TRBJ1-3 gives the whole variable domain DTAVSQTPKYLVTQMGNDKSIKCEQNLGHDTMYWYKQDSKKFLKIMFSYNNKELIINETVPNRFSPKSPDKAHLNLHINSLELGDSAVYFCASSQDGGNTIYFGEGSWLTVV.

This sequence joins TRBV7-2 and TRBJ1-5, with 7 bases matching TRBD1. The J segment lost 0 bases and the V segment lost 2 bases, leaving 4 bases of the junction unmatched. Germline V gene lookup returns CDR1 SGHTA and CDR2 FQGNSA. The CDR3 has 16 amino acids. CDR3 residues: CASSLYRGLSNQPQHF. The CDR3 bases are TGTGCCAGCAGCTTATACAGGGGACTTAGCAATCAGCCCCAGCATTTT.

The table lists this clonotype with a few counts. This rearrangement joins TRBV15 to TRBJ1-2; the D gene is possibly TRBD1 (5 bases). In germline, CDR1 is LNHNV, CDR2 YYDKDF (reference sequence). The CDR3 loop spans 13 amino acids. Trimming removed 5 bases from V and 8 bases from J, with 15 bases in between. The CDR3 DNA sequence: TGTGCCACCAGCGCCGAAGGGGAAAGAGGCTACACCTTC. As protein: CATSAEGERGYTF.

This clonotype was detected a few times. This chain uses TRBV6-1 with TRBJ1-5; D is possibly TRBD1 (5 bases). Trimming took off 3 bases at V and 0 bases at J, with 12 bases between the two ends. Per germline, CDR1 MNHNS and CDR2 SASEGT. The CDR3 spans 16 residues. This CDR3 is CASSDGGSYSNQPQHF. CDR3 DNA: TGTGCCAGCAGTGATGGGGGGTCCTATAGCAATCAGCCCCAGCATTTT.

V usage is TRBV2 and J usage is TRBJ1-4, with 7 positions matching TRBD1. V gave up 5 bases and J gave up 3 bases; unmatched junction bases: 9. Germline CDR1 reads SNHLY; CDR2 reads FYNNEI. The CDR3 is 16 amino acids. CDR3 region: CASSSDREGANEKLFF. CDR3 in DNA: TGTGCCAGCAGTTCCGACAGGGAGGGAGCTAATGAAAAACTGTTTTTT.

The chain combines TRBV7-7 with TRBJ2-3; D is unclear. From germline, CDR1 is SSHAT and CDR2 FNYEAQ (reference sequence). V was shortened by 2 bases and J by 5 bases, with 8 bases between the two germline ends. This CDR3 is built from 13 residues. CDR3: CASSLSSGDTQYF. In DNA, the CDR3 is TGTGCCAGCAGCTTATCTTCGGGAGATACGCAGTATTTT.

This clonotype was seen more than once but under ten times. The chain recombines TRBV6-1 with TRBJ2-1, with TRBD2 identical over 8 bases. There are 18 residues in the CDR3. After removal of 3 bases from V and 8 bases from J, the junction contained 18 bases not matched to a gene. CDR1 MNHNS and CDR2 SASEGT come from the germline V gene. CDR3 nucleotide sequence: TGTGCCAGCAGTGAGCTCCCGACCCTCAGCGGGAGTTACGATGAGCAGTTCTTC. Residues: CASSELPTLSGSYDEQFF.